The rows below give T cell receptor beta chains drawn from one sample of a study of T cells in localized non-small cell lung cancer. Produced via immunoSEQ multiplex PCR; TCRdb's table is partial and in-frame only. The profile shows under 60,000 clones, more than 80% of them singletons. This specimen was peripheral blood, taken before any cancer treatment. The receptors come from a male donor at least 60 years old with stage III squamous cell lung carcinoma. Each CDR3 is given with its conserved first and last residue. The order of the fields is J gene, D gene, clone size, V gene, CDR3 DNA, CDR3 protein. The D gene is left open where the match is weak. Rows give clone size only sometimes, using once, few, many, or a class for an expanded clone.

TRBJ2-1 TRBD2 - TRBV5-5 TGTGCCAGCAGCCTCCTACCGGGACTAGCGGGGGGCACTACGAACAATGAGCAGTTCTTC CASSLLPGLAGGTTNNEQFF
TRBJ1-5 - few TRBV4-3 TGCGCCAGCAGCCAAGAAGACGGCTGGCCCCAGCATTTT CASSQEDGWPQHF
TRBJ1-2 TRBD1 - TRBV6-1 TGTGCCAGCAGTAGGGACAGACAAAACTATGGCTACACCTTC CASSRDRQNYGYTF
TRBJ2-7 TRBD1 - TRBV6-5 TGTGCCAGCAGTTCTTATACGGGACAGAGTTACGAGCAGTACTTC CASSSYTGQSYEQYF
TRBJ2-1 TRBD2 - TRBV5-4 TGTGCCAGCAGCTTCGCGCGGACTAGCGGATACAATGAGCAGTTCTTC CASSFARTSGYNEQFF
TRBJ1-2 TRBD1 - TRBV5-1 TGCGCCAGCAGCTCGTCTGGACAGGGACGCTACACCTTC CASSSSGQGRYTF
TRBJ2-7 TRBD1 few TRBV7-6 TGTGCCAGCAGCTTAGGACAGGGGGCCGACGAGCAGTACTTC CASSLGQGADEQYF
TRBJ1-1 - - TRBV5-5 TGTGCCAGCAGCTTGTTCAGGAGGGACACTGAAGCTTTCTTT CASSLFRRDTEAFF
TRBJ2-7 - - TRBV6-5 TGTGCCAGCAGTTACCTCCCCGAGGGGGGAAGCGAGCAGTACTTC CASSYLPEGGSEQYF
TRBJ1-6 - - TRBV18 TGTGCCAGCTCACTACAGAAATCACCCCTCCACTTT CASSLQKSPLHF
TRBJ2-5 TRBD2 - TRBV6-1 TGTGCCAGCACCAAGGCGGGAGAAAGCAGAGAGACCCAGTACTTC CASTKAGESRETQYF
TRBJ1-3 - - TRBV4-2 TGTGCCAGCAGCCGCATTGGAGGGGCTGGAAACACCATATATTTT CASSRIGGAGNTIYF
TRBJ1-1 - - TRBV4-2 TGTGCCAGCAGCAAACGAGCAGGAGACACTGAAGCTTTCTTT CASSKRAGDTEAFF
TRBJ2-5 - - TRBV14 TGTGCCAGCAGCCAGTGGGGGACGGAGACCCAGTACTTC CASSQWGTETQYF
TRBJ2-1 - once TRBV7-6 TGTGCCAGCAGCTTAAATCTAATAGGGGGGTACAATGAGCAGTTCTTC CASSLNLIGGYNEQFF
TRBJ1-6 - - TRBV25-1 TGTGCCAGCAGTGAGTCGTTGGGCGGAGCATATAATTCACCCCTCCACTTT CASSESLGGAYNSPLHF
TRBJ2-1 - - TRBV5-1 TGCGCCAGCAGCTTGGGAGGTTCTGGCTACAATGAGCAGTTCTTC CASSLGGSGYNEQFF
TRBJ2-4 TRBD2 - TRBV6-5 TGTGCCAGCAGGTGGGTACAGCGGGAGCAAGTCTTC CASRWVQREQVF
TRBJ2-7 TRBD2 once TRBV6-5 TGTGCCAGCAGTTACTCGGGACTAGCGGGGGAATACGAGCAGTACTTC CASSYSGLAGEYEQYF
TRBJ2-7 - - TRBV7-5 TGTGTCAGAAGCTTAGCAGCTAGCGGGAGTACCTCCTACGAGCAGTACTTC CVRSLAASGSTSYEQYF
TRBJ2-3 - - TRBV5-6 TGTGCCAGCAGCAATCAATTCACAGATACGCAGTATTTT CASSNQFTDTQYF
TRBJ1-3 TRBD1 - TRBV4-3 TGCGCCAGCAGCCGCGGGACAGGGTCTGGAAACACCATATATTTT CASSRGTGSGNTIYF
TRBJ2-5 - - TRBV6-6 TGTGCCAGCAGTGCCCCACCCTGGGAGACCCAGTACTTC CASSAPPWETQYF
TRBJ2-7 - - TRBV30 TGTGCCTGGACAGGGATCTCCTACGAGCAGTACTTC CAWTGISYEQYF
TRBJ1-5 - - TRBV7-2 TGTGCCAGCAGCCCGGGACCCAGAAACCAGCCCCAGCATTTT CASSPGPRNQPQHF
TRBJ2-3 TRBD2 - TRBV5-5 TGTGCCAGCAGCACGACTAGCGGGGGCCATGGTTTT CASSTTSGGHGF
TRBJ2-7 - - TRBV7-6 TGTGCCAGCAGCTTGCAACAGGGTAACGAGCAGTACTTC CASSLQQGNEQYF
TRBJ1-4 TRBD1 - TRBV5-1 TGCGCCAGCAGCTTGGGATCGACAGGGTCAACTAATGAAAAACTGTTTTTT CASSLGSTGSTNEKLFF
TRBJ1-2 - - TRBV27 TGTGCCAGCAGTTTATACAGACAGGCCAGCGGCTACACCTTC CASSLYRQASGYTF
TRBJ2-5 TRBD2 once TRBV6-1 TGTGCCAGCAGTGGCATACTAGCGGGGTTCGGAAAGACCCAGTACTTC CASSGILAGFGKTQYF
TRBJ2-2 - - TRBV6-1 TGTGCCAGCAGTCCCCGGACACCTACACCCGGGGAGCTGTTTTTT CASSPRTPTPGELFF
TRBJ2-2 - - TRBV9 TGTGCCAGCAGCGTGGGACCCAACGCCGGGGAGCTGTTTTTT CASSVGPNAGELFF
TRBJ2-3 - - TRBV5-8 TGTGCCAGCAGCCCGGACCTTGCGGGAAAGGGAGATACGCAGTATTTT CASSPDLAGKGDTQYF
TRBJ2-1 TRBD2 - TRBV29-1 TGCAGCGTCGGCGGGACTAGCGGGGGTGGCAATGAGCAGTTCTTC CSVGGTSGGGNEQFF
TRBJ1-1 TRBD1 once TRBV5-1 TGCGCCAGCAGCCCCGGGACAGTAGGCACTGAAGCTTTCTTT CASSPGTVGTEAFF
TRBJ1-2 - - TRBV28 TGTGCCAGCCTTTCCGGAGGGCCTAGCTATGGCTACACCTTC CASLSGGPSYGYTF
TRBJ2-3 TRBD2 - TRBV19 TGTGCCAGTAGCACTCCCTCCTCTAGCGGGGTAATCGCAGATACGCAGTATTTT CASSTPSSSGVIADTQYF
TRBJ1-1 TRBD1 - TRBV10-3 TGTGCCATCAGTGGGACAGGGTTAGGCGCTGAAGCTTTCTTT CAISGTGLGAEAFF
TRBJ2-1 - - TRBV7-9 TGTGCCAGCAGCTTAGGTCCGGGGGGCCCTCCCCGCTCCTACAATGAGCAGTTCTTC CASSLGPGGPPRSYNEQFF
TRBJ2-2 - - TRBV21-1 TGTGCCAGCAGCAAAACTGTCGCGCTAGCGGGAAACACCGGGGAGCTGTTTTTT CASSKTVALAGNTGELFF
TRBJ2-1 - few TRBV15 TGTGCCACCAGCAGGGGGGGGCTCCACACCGGGGTGAATGAGCAGTTCTTC CATSRGGLHTGVNEQFF
TRBJ1-2 TRBD1 - TRBV6-4 TGTGCCAGCAGTATCGGGGACAGTAACTATGGCTACACCTTC CASSIGDSNYGYTF
TRBJ2-2 - - TRBV28 TGTGCCAGCAGTAGTACAGGATCGAACACCGGGGAGCTGTTTTTT CASSSTGSNTGELFF
TRBJ2-2 - - TRBV5-1 TGCGCCAGCAGCCAACCGGCAGGGGGGCGGACCGGGGAGCTGTTTTTT CASSQPAGGRTGELFF
TRBJ2-7 - - TRBV14 TGTGCCAGCAGCCAAATAGGCTACGAGCAGTACTTC CASSQIGYEQYF
TRBJ1-4 TRBD1 - TRBV7-2 TGTGCCAGCAGCCTAAAAAGGGACAGGGGCTTGAATGAAAAACTGTTTTTT CASSLKRDRGLNEKLFF
TRBJ2-2 - once TRBV5-8 TGTGCCAGCACCTACGTGACAACCACCGGGGAGCTGTTTTTT CASTYVTTTGELFF
TRBJ1-5 - - TRBV27 TGTGCCAGCAGTCCTAGAGGCCAGCCCCAGCATTTT CASSPRGQPQHF
TRBJ2-3 - - TRBV2 TGTGCCAGTCAATCACTAACGCGCACAGATACGCAGTATTTT CASQSLTRTDTQYF
TRBJ1-1 - once TRBV5-4 TGTGCCAGCAGCCTAGGGTACTATGGGAACACTGAAGCTTTCTTT CASSLGYYGNTEAFF
TRBJ2-2 TRBD1 - TRBV19 TGTGCCAGTAGCGGACAGGGGGCGCTTGGGAAAAGTAGGGAGCTGTTTTTT CASSGQGALGKSRELFF
TRBJ1-5 TRBD1 - TRBV18 TGTGCCAGCTCACCAGGACAGGGGGCGAGGGATCAGCCCCAGCATTTT CASSPGQGARDQPQHF
TRBJ1-2 TRBD1 - TRBV30 TGTGCCTGGAGTGTACAGAGGGGGCAAGGCTACACCTTC CAWSVQRGQGYTF
TRBJ1-1 - - TRBV5-4 TGTGCCAGCAGCTCCGGTTGGGGGGCGAACACTGAAGCTTTCTTT CASSSGWGANTEAFF
TRBJ2-7 TRBD1 - TRBV11-1 TGTGCCAGCAGCTTGGGACAGGGTTTGGAGCAGTACTTC CASSLGQGLEQYF
TRBJ2-1 - once TRBV15 TGTGCCACCAGCAGAGATGAGGACTACAATGAGCAGTTCTTC CATSRDEDYNEQFF
TRBJ1-1 - - TRBV6-6 TGTGCCAGCAGCCGACCAGTGAACACTGAAGCTTTCTTT CASSRPVNTEAFF
TRBJ1-6 - - TRBV5-1 TGCGCCAGCAGCTTGGCCAGGGGCAATTCACCCCTCCACTTT CASSLARGNSPLHF
TRBJ2-7 TRBD1 - TRBV6-6 TGTGCCAGCGCCGGGACAGGGGGCGTCGAGCAGTACTTC CASAGTGGVEQYF